This T cell receptor beta chain was obtained from a study of T cell changes during pregnancy in multiple sclerosis. The CDR3 is 21 residues long. Germline CDR1 reads MNHEY; CDR2 reads SMNVEV (reference sequence). Assay used: immunoSEQ multiplex PCR; TCRdb lists only in-frame clones, some missing. The data hold tens of thousands of clones, with about nine tenths observed a single time. The receptor was isolated from a female donor in good health, enrolled as a control in a pregnancy study. The source was peripheral blood, collected after pregnancy. This chain uses TRBV27 with TRBJ1-1; TRBD1 aligns across 11 bases. The CDR3 sequence is CPPVTHAILDRGHRINTEAFF. The DNA for the CDR3 is TGTCCCCCGGTAACACATGCAATACTGGACAGGGGGCATCGAATCAACACTGAAGCTTTCTTT.